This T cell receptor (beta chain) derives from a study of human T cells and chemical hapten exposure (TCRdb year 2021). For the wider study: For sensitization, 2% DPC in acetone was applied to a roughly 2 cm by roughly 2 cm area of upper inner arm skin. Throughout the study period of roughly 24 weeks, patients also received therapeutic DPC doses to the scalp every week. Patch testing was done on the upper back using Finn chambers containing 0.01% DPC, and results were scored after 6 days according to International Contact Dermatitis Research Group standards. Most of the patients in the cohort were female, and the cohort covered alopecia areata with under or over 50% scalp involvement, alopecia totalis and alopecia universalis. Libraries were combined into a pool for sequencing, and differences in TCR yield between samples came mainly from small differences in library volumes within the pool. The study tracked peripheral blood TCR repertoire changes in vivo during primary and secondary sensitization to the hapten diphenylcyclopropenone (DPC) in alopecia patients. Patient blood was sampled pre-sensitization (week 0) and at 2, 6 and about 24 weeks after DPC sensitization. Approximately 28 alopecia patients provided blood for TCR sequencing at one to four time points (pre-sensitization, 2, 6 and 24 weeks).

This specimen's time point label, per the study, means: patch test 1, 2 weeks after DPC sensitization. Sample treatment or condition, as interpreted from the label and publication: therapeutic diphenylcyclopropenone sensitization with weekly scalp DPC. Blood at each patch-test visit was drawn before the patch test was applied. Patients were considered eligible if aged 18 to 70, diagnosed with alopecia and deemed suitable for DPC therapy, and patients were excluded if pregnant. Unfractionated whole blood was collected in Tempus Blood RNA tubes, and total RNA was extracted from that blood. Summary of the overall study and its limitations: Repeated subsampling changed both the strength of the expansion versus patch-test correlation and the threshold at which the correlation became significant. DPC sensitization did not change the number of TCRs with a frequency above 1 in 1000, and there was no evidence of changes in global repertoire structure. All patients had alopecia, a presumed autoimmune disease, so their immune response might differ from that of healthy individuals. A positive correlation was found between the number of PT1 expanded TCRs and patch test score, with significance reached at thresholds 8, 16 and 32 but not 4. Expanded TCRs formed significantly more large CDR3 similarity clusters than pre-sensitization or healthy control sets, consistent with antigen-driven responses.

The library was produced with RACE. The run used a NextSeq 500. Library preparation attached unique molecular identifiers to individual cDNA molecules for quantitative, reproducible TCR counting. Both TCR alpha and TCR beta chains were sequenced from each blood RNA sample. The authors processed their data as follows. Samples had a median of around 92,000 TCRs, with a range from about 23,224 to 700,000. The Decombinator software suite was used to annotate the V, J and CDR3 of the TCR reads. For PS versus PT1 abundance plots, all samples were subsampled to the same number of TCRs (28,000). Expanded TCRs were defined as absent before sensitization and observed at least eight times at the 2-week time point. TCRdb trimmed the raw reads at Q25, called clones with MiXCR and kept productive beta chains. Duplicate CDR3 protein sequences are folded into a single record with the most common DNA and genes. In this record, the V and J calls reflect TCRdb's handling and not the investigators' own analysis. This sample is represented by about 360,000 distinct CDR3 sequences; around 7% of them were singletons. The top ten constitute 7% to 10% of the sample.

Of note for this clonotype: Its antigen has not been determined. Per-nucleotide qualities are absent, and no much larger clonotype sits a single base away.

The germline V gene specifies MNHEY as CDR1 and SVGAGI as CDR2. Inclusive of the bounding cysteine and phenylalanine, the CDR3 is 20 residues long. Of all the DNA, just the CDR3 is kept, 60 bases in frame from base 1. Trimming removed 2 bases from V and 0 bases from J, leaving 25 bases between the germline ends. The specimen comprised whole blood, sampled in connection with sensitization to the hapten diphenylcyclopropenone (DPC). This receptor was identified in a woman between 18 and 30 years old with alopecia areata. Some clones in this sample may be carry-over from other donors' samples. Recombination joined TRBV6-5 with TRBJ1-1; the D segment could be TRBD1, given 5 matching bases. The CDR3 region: CASSYPLKDQGSSVNTEAFF. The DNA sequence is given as TGTGCCAGCAGTTACCCCCTAAAAGACCAGGGATCTTCCGTGAACACTGAAGCTTTCTTT.